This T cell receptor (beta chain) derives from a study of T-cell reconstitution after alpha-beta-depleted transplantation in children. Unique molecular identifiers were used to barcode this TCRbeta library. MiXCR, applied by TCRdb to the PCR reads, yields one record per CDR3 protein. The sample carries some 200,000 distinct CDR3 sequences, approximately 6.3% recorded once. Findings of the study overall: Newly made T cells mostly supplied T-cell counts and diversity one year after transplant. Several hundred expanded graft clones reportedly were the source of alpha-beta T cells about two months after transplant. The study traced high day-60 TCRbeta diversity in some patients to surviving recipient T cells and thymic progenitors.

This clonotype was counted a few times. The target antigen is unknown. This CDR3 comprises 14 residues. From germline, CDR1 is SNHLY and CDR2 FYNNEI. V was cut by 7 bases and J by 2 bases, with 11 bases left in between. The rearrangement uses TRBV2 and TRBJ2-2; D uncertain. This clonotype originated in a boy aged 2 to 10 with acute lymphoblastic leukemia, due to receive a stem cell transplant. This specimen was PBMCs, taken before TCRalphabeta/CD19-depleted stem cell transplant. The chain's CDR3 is CASIGRINTGELFF. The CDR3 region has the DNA TGTGCCAGCATAGGCAGGATAAACACCGGGGAGCTGTTTTTT.